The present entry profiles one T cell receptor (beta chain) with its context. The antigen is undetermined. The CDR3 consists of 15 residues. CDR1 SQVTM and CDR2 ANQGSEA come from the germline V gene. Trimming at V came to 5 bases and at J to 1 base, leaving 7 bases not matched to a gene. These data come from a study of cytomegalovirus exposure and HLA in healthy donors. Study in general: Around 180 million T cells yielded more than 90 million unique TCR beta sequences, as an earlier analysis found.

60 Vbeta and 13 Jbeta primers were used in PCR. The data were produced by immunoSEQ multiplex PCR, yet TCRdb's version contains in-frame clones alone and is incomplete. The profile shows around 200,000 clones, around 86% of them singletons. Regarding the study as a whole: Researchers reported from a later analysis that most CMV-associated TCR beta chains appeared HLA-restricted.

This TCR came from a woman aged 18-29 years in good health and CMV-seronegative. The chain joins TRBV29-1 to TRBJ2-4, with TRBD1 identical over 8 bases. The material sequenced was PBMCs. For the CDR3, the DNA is TGCAGCGTTCATACAGGGGGAACGGCCAAAAACATTCAGTACTTC. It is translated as CSVHTGGTAKNIQYF.